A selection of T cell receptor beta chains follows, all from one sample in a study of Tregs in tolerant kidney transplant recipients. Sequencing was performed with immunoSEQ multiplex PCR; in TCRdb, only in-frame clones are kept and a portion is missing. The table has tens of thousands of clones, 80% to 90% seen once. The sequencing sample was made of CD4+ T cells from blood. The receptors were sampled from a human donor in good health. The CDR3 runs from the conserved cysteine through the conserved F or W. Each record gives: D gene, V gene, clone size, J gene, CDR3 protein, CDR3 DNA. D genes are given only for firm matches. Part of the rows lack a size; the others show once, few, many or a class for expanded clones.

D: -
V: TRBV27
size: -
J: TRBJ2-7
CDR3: CASSLRVGPYEQYF
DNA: TGTGCCAGCAGTCTCCGGGTCGGACCCTACGAGCAGTACTTC

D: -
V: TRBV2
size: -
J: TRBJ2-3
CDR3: CASSGLGRAGDTQYF
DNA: TGTGCCAGCAGTGGGCTGGGCAGGGCTGGAGATACGCAGTATTTT

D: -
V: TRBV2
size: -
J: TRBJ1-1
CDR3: CASGRGMNTEAFF
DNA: TGTGCCAGCGGGAGAGGCATGAACACTGAAGCTTTCTTT

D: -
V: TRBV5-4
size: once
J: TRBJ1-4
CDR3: CASSNRATNEKLFF
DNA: TGTGCCAGCAGCAACAGGGCAACTAATGAAAAACTGTTTTTT

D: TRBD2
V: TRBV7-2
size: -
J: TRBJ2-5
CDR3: CASSLRRSLAGGTQETQYF
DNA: TGTGCCAGCAGCCTCCGAAGGTCTCTAGCGGGAGGGACTCAAGAGACCCAGTACTTC

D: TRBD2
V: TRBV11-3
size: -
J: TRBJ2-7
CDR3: CASSWGLAGVGEQYF
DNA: TGTGCCAGCAGCTGGGGACTAGCGGGAGTCGGCGAGCAGTACTTC

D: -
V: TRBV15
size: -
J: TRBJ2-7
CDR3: CATSRGGSLSSYEQYF
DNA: TGTGCCACCAGCAGAGGGGGTAGCCTGAGCTCCTACGAGCAGTACTTC

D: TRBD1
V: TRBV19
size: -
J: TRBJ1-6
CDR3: CASSIEDRGHTYNSPLHF
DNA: TGTGCCAGTAGTATAGAGGACAGGGGGCACACCTATAATTCACCCCTCCACTTT

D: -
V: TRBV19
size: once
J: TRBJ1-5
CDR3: CASSIWGQPQHF
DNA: TGTGCCAGTAGTATATGGGGTCAGCCCCAGCATTTT

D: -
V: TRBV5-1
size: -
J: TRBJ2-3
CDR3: CASSFSGGGTDTQYF
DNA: TGCGCCAGCAGCTTTAGCGGAGGAGGCACAGATACGCAGTATTTT

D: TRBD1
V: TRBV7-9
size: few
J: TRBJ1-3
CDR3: CASSKQGASGNTIYF
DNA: TGTGCCAGCAGCAAACAGGGGGCTTCTGGAAACACCATATATTTT

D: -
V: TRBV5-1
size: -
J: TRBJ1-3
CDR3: CASSLAGPWSGNTIYF
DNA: TGCGCCAGCAGCTTGGCGGGGCCATGGAGCGGAAACACCATATATTTT

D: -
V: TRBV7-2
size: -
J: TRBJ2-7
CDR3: CASSLQWVAYEQYF
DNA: TGTGCCAGCAGCTTACAATGGGTCGCCTACGAGCAGTACTTC

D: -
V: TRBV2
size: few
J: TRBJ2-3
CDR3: CASSERVTDTQYF
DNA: TGTGCCAGCAGCGAGCGGGTCACAGATACGCAGTATTTT

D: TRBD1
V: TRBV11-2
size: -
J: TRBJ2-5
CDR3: CASSSQGAETQYF
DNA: TGTGCCAGCAGCTCACAGGGGGCAGAGACCCAGTACTTC

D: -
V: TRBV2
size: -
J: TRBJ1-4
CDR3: CASCGGFQITEKLFF
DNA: TGTGCCAGCTGCGGTGGTTTTCAGATTACCGAAAAACTGTTTTTT

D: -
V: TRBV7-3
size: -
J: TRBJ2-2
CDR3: CASSPAGGIGTGELFF
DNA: TGTGCCAGCAGCCCGGCCGGGGGCATAGGCACCGGGGAGCTGTTTTTT

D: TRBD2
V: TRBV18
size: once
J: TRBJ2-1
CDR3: CASSTSGRAYNEQFF
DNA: TGTGCCAGCTCAACTAGCGGGAGGGCATACAATGAGCAGTTCTTC

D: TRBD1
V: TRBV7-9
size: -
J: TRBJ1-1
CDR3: CASSPRQGANTEAFF
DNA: TGTGCCAGCAGCCCGAGACAGGGGGCGAACACTGAAGCTTTCTTT

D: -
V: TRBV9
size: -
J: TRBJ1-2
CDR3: CASSVEAGTYGYTF
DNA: TGTGCCAGCAGCGTAGAGGCGGGGACCTATGGCTACACCTTC

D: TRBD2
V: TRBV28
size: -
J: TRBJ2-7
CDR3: CASSLPGTRTYEQYF
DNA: TGTGCCAGCAGTTTGCCAGGGACTAGGACCTACGAGCAGTACTTC

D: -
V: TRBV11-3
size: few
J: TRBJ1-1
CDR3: CASSLLLITEAFF
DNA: TGTGCCAGCAGCTTATTGTTGATAACTGAAGCTTTCTTT

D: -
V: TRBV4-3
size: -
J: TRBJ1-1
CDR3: CASSQRKALNTEAFF
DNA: TGCGCCAGCAGCCAGCGTAAGGCGTTGAACACTGAAGCTTTCTTT

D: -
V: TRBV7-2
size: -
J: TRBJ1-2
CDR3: CASSLKGVNYGYTF
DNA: TGTGCCAGCAGCTTAAAAGGGGTGAACTATGGCTACACCTTC

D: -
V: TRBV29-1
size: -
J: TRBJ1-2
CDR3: CSVAGTLDGGYTF
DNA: TGCAGCGTGGCCGGGACCCTCGACGGCGGCTACACCTTC

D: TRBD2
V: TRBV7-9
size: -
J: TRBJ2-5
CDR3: CASSLALLAGRYQETQYF
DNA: TGTGCCAGCAGCTTAGCTCTACTAGCGGGGAGGTACCAAGAGACCCAGTACTTC

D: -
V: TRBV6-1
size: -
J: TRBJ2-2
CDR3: CASSEQYEWWELFF
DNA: TGTGCCAGCAGTGAACAATACGAGTGGTGGGAGCTGTTTTTT

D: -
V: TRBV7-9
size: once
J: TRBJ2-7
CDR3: CASSLAGGKASEQYF
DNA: TGTGCCAGCAGCTTAGCAGGGGGGAAGGCTAGCGAGCAGTACTTC

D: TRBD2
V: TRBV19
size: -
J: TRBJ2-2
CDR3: CASSILAGVTAGELFF
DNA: TGTGCCAGTAGTATATTAGCGGGAGTCACGGCCGGGGAGCTGTTTTTT

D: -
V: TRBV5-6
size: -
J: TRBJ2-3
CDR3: CASSFPGMRDTQYF
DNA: TGTGCCAGCAGCTTCCCGGGCATGAGAGATACGCAGTATTTT

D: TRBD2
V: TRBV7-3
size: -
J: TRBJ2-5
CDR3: CASSPRLAGGQETQYF
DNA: TGTGCCAGCAGCCCTAGACTAGCGGGGGGCCAAGAGACCCAGTACTTC

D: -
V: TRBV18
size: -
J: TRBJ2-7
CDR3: CASSPPTGLTEQYF
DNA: TGTGCCAGCTCACCACCGACGGGACTGACCGAGCAGTACTTC

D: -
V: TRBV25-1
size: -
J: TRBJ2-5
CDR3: CASSEGFVGTQYF
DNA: TGTGCCAGCAGTGAGGGCTTTGTGGGGACCCAGTACTTC

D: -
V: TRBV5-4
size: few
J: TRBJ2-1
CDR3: CASSLEDSRYGQFF
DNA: TGTGCCAGCAGCTTGGAGGACTCCAGGTACGGGCAGTTCTTC

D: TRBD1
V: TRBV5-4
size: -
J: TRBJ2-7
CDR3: CASSLPGQNEQYF
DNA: TGTGCCAGCAGCCTCCCGGGACAGAACGAGCAGTACTTC

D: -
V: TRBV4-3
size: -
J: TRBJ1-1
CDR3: CASSQRGARAFF
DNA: TGCGCCAGCAGCCAGCGGGGGGCCAGGGCTTTCTTT

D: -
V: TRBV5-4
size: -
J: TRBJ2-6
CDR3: CASSLEALGANVLTF
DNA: TGTGCCAGCAGCTTGGAAGCATTGGGGGCCAACGTCCTGACTTTC

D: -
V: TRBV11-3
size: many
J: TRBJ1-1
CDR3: CASSLFGDTEAFF
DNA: TGTGCCAGCAGCTTGTTTGGGGACACTGAAGCTTTCTTT

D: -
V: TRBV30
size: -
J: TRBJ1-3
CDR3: CAWRLLDRVGNTIYF
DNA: TGTGCCTGGAGACTTCTGGACCGTGTTGGAAACACCATATATTTT

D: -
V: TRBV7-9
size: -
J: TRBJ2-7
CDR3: CASSLGGSRSTWSYEQYF
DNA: TGTGCCAGCAGCTTAGGGGGATCGCGGTCGACTTGGTCCTACGAGCAGTACTTC

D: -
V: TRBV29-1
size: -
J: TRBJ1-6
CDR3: CSARHSIIYNSPLHF
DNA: TGCAGCGCGCGGCACAGTATTATCTATAATTCACCCCTCCACTTT

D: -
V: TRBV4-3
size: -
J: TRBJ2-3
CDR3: CASSQNPPRPLSTDTQYF
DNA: TGCGCCAGCAGCCAAAACCCCCCCCGGCCTCTCTCCACAGATACGCAGTATTTT

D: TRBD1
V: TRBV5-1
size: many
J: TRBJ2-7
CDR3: CASSRTGTAYYEQYF
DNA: TGCGCCAGCAGCCGGACCGGGACAGCCTACTACGAGCAGTACTTC

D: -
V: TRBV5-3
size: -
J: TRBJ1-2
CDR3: CARSLAVYGYTF
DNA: TGTGCCAGAAGCTTGGCGGTCTATGGCTACACCTTC

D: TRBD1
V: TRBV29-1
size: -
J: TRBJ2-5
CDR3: CSARDRGALRETQYF
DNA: TGCAGCGCCCGGGACAGGGGGGCTTTGAGGGAGACCCAGTACTTC

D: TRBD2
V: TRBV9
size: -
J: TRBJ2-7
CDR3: CASSLAGASYEQYF
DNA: TGTGCCAGCAGCTTAGCGGGTGCGTCCTACGAGCAGTACTTC

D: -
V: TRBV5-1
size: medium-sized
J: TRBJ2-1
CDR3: CASGLDGRGEQFF
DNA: TGCGCCAGCGGTCTTGACGGGCGCGGTGAGCAGTTCTTC

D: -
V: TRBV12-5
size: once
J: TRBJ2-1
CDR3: CASGQGPKGQSEGMVEQFF
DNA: TGTGCTAGTGGCCAGGGCCCGAAGGGGCAGTCGGAGGGTATGGTTGAGCAGTTCTTC

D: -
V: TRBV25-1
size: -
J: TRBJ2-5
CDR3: CASSGGKAVETQYF
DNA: TGTGCCAGCAGCGGGGGTAAAGCCGTGGAGACCCAGTACTTC

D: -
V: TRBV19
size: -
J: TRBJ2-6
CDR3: CASTANTGPGANVLTF
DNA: TGTGCCAGTACCGCAAACACAGGGCCCGGGGCCAACGTCCTGACTTTC

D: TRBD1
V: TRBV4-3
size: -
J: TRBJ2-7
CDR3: CASSRGQAASYEQYF
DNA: TGCGCCAGCAGCCGTGGACAGGCCGCCTCCTACGAGCAGTACTTC

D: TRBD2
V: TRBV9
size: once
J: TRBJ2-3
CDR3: CASSARGGSTDTQYF
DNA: TGTGCCAGCAGCGCCCGGGGGGGGAGCACAGATACGCAGTATTTT

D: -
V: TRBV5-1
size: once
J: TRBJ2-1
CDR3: CASSGRDGGTDEQFF
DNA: TGCGCCAGCAGCGGAAGGGACGGGGGTACCGATGAGCAGTTCTTC

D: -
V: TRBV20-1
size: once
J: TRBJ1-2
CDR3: CSATLPYGYTF
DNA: TGCAGTGCTACACTCCCCTATGGCTACACCTTC

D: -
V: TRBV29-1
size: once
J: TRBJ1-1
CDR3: CSVKSGLTEAFF
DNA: TGCAGCGTCAAGTCGGGGCTCACTGAAGCTTTCTTT